This T cell receptor (beta chain) derives from a study of cytomegalovirus exposure and HLA in healthy donors. To note about this clone: As yet, its antigen is unknown.

Use of 60 Vbeta and 13 Jbeta primers characterized the PCR. TCRdb keeps only in-frame clones here, not all; method: immunoSEQ multiplex PCR. The sample has some 200,000 clones; almost 80% are singletons. Regarding the study as a whole: The study carried out a later analysis of TCR beta sequences. It associated around 17,000 of them with specific HLA alleles at a false discovery rate of 0.05.

Specimen: PBMCs. The source of this sequence is a young man in good health and CMV-seronegative.

CDR3 bases: TGTGCCAGTAGTTTTTGGCCTTCTGGCACCGGGGAGCTGTTTTTT. Translation gives CASSFWPSGTGELFF. This chain connects TRBV19 to TRBJ2-2; no reliable D call. Looked up from germline, CDR1 is LNHDA and CDR2 is SQIVND (reference sequence). Between the trimmed V and J ends, which lost 5 bases and 4 bases, there was a span of 14 bases. CDR3 size: 15 residues.